Listed here is a single TCR beta chain. Its antigen remains unidentified. V shed 6 bases and J shed 4 bases, with 9 bases lying between them. CDR1 is SGHTA and CDR2 is FQGNSA in the germline V gene. The CDR3 is 12 amino acids. These data belong to a study of early T cells in non-severe SARS-CoV-2 infection. Study context: Sequencing of unsorted whole blood was done on bulk RNA, leaving chains unpaired. Study-wide points: Anti-spike CD8 responses were favored in VDJdb matching, and private and CD4 specificities were missed.

Unique molecular identifiers (one per individual cDNA molecule) were attached. TCRdb re-called the 5' RACE reads with MiXCR, one entry per CDR3 protein. The sample contains tens of thousands of distinct CDR3 sequences, 10% to 15% of which appear only once. Material: whole blood. This TCR was recovered from an adult who was a healthcare worker with PCR-confirmed SARS-CoV-2 infection or an uninfected control (not recorded which). The chain couples TRBV7-2 to TRBJ2-5, with D unclear. CDR3 in amino acids: CASSPTGETQYF. Written as DNA, the CDR3 is TGTGCCAGCAGTCCGACCGGAGAGACCCAGTACTTC. The variable domain in full, completed from reference TRBV7-2 and TRBJ2-5, reads GAGVSQSPSNKVTEKGKDVELRCDPISGHTALYWYRQSLGQGLEFLIYFQGNSAPDKSGLPSDRFSAERTGGSVSTLTIQRTQQEDSAVYLCASSPTGETQYFGPGTRLLVL.